This is a list of T cell receptor beta chains from one sample in a study of Ad26.COV2.S vaccination and SARS-CoV-2 variants. Method: immunoSEQ multiplex PCR; TCRdb's copy keeps in-frame clones and lacks some. The sample has 350,000 to 600,000 clones; roughly nine tenths are singletons. Sample: peripheral blood, taken in a trial of Ad26.COV2.S vaccine versus placebo. The receptors derive from a person aged 18 to 59 who received the Ad26.COV2.S COVID-19 vaccine or a placebo. Each CDR3 is given with its conserved first and last residue. The D gene is left open where the match is weak. Some rows mark clone size as missing; the rest say once, few, many or name a class of expanded clone.

d_call,v_call,j_call,clone_size,cdr3_nt,cdr3_aa
TRBD1,TRBV9,TRBJ2-3,.,TGTGCCAGCAGCGTAGGGGACAGGGGGGCAGATACGCAGTATTTT,CASSVGDRGADTQYF
TRBD2,TRBV5-1,TRBJ2-1,.,TGCGCCAGCAGCTCTACTAGCGGGAGGGAGGGTGAGCAGTTCTTC,CASSSTSGREGEQFF
.,TRBV6-6,TRBJ1-6,.,TGTGCCAGCAGAGAGGACCGAATCCTCCACTTT,CASREDRILHF
.,TRBV7-9,TRBJ2-1,.,TGTGCCAGCAAAGGCACAACCAGCTCCTACAATGAGCAGTTCTTC,CASKGTTSSYNEQFF
.,TRBV30,TRBJ1-2,.,TGTGCCTGGAGAGTCTCGATCGGGGAGGTTGCTGGCTACACCTTC,CAWRVSIGEVAGYTF
.,TRBV13,TRBJ1-2,.,TGTGCCAGCAGCTTACCCGATCACTATGGCTACACCTTC,CASSLPDHYGYTF
.,TRBV5-1,TRBJ2-1,.,TGCGCCAGCAGCTTACACCGACGGGACGATGAGCAGTTCTTC,CASSLHRRDDEQFF
.,TRBV5-1,TRBJ1-3,.,TGCGCCAGCAGCTTGTCAGATCGGGGCACGGGAAACACCATATATTTT,CASSLSDRGTGNTIYF
.,TRBV3-1/TRBV3-2,TRBJ2-7,.,TGTGCCAGCAGCCAGGCTCAGAGTAACGAGCAGTACTTC,CASSQAQSNEQYF
TRBD1,TRBV7-6,TRBJ2-7,.,TGTGCCAGCAGCCCGGGGACAGGGGGCCCGGGGAACGAGCAGTACTTC,CASSPGTGGPGNEQYF
TRBD2,TRBV2,TRBJ2-7,.,TGTGCCAGCACAGAGGGAGGGACCTACGAGCAGTACTTC,CASTEGGTYEQYF
TRBD2,TRBV27,TRBJ2-1,.,TGTGCCAGCAGTTCAACCGTAGCGGGAGATGTCAATGAGCAGTTCTTC,CASSSTVAGDVNEQFF
TRBD2,TRBV5-4,TRBJ2-1,.,TGTGCCAGCAGCTGGGGACTAGCGGGAGGGGGAGAGCAGTTCTTC,CASSWGLAGGGEQFF
TRBD2,TRBV5-1,TRBJ2-3,once,TGCGCCAGCAGCTTGATCGTGTTGAGGACTAGCACCGATACGCAGTATTTT,CASSLIVLRTSTDTQYF
.,TRBV24-1,TRBJ1-5,.,TGTGCCACCAGTGACTCAATGGGGCCCCAGGGTAAGAAAAATCAGCCCCAGCATTTT,CATSDSMGPQGKKNQPQHF
TRBD1,TRBV5-1,TRBJ2-7,few,TGCGCCAGCAGCACCCCGGGACAGGGGGCTTCCTACGAGCAGTACTTC,CASSTPGQGASYEQYF
TRBD1,TRBV10-3,TRBJ1-1,.,TGTGCCATCAGTGAGCCGGGACAGGGGAACACTGAAGCTTTCTTT,CAISEPGQGNTEAFF
.,TRBV11-2,TRBJ1-1,once,TGTGCCAGCAGCTTAGGAGGGAGTGGAGCTTTCTTT,CASSLGGSGAFF
TRBD1,TRBV5-1,TRBJ1-2,.,TGCGCCAGCAGCTGGGACAGAGGACTCGATGGCTACACCTTC,CASSWDRGLDGYTF
TRBD2,TRBV18,TRBJ2-3,few,TGTGCCAGCTCACTCTTGGGACTAGCGGGGAACACAGATACGCAGTATTTT,CASSLLGLAGNTDTQYF
TRBD2,TRBV7-2,TRBJ2-1,.,TGTGCCAGCAGCGAAGCTAGCGGGAGGGCCCCGGAGCAGTTCTTC,CASSEASGRAPEQFF
.,TRBV6-5,TRBJ1-1,.,TGTGCCAGCAGTTACGGGCAGGCTCCTTTGAACACTGAAGCTTTCTTT,CASSYGQAPLNTEAFF
TRBD2,TRBV27,TRBJ2-1,.,TGTGCCACGGGGGGTCAACATGAGCAGTTCTTC,CATGGQHEQFF
.,TRBV9,TRBJ1-3,.,TGTGCCAGCAGCAAATTGAACTCTGGAAACACCATATATTTT,CASSKLNSGNTIYF
.,TRBV14,TRBJ1-6,.,TGTGCCAGCAGCCAAGATTTACCTTCAGGGTTAAATTCACCCCTCCACTTT,CASSQDLPSGLNSPLHF
.,TRBV5-1,TRBJ1-1,.,TGCGCCAGCAGCTTGGTATCTCGGCAGAGCCCGAACACTGAAGCTTTCTTT,CASSLVSRQSPNTEAFF
TRBD1,TRBV9,TRBJ1-4,.,TGTGCCAGCAGCACCTCCGGGACAGGGAAAGAAAAACTGTTTTTT,CASSTSGTGKEKLFF
TRBD1,TRBV28,TRBJ1-3,.,TGTGCCAGCAGCACGACAGGGAGAGACACCATATATTTT,CASSTTGRDTIYF
.,TRBV28,TRBJ2-7,.,TGTGCCAGCAGTTTCGCAGGGGGGAACTCCTACGAGCAGTACTTC,CASSFAGGNSYEQYF
.,TRBV3-1/TRBV3-2,TRBJ2-5,once,TGTGCCAGCAGCCAAGATCCCCTAGCTCCCCAATACTTC,CASSQDPLAPQYF
TRBD1,TRBV7-2,TRBJ2-6,.,TGTGCCAGCAGCGCGGGACAGGTCCGCTCTGGGGCCAACGTCCTGACTTTC,CASSAGQVRSGANVLTF
TRBD2,TRBV5-5,TRBJ2-2,.,TGTGCCAGCAGCTTGATGGCGGGAGCGAACACCGGGGAGCTGTTTTTT,CASSLMAGANTGELFF
.,TRBV6-2/TRBV6-3,TRBJ2-7,.,TGTGCCAGCAGTTACTCGAATACGCTGACCTACGAGCAGTACTTC,CASSYSNTLTYEQYF
.,TRBV28,TRBJ1-1,.,TGTGCCAGCAGTTTATTGGGGGGGACGAACACTGAAGCTTTCTTT,CASSLLGGTNTEAFF
.,TRBV28,TRBJ2-1,.,TGTGCCAGCAGTTTTGAGTTCATACAGTTCTTC,CASSFEFIQFF
TRBD2,TRBV3-1/TRBV3-2,TRBJ2-7,.,TGTGCCAGCAGCCAAGGATATGTAGCGGGAGCTCACGAGCAGTACTTC,CASSQGYVAGAHEQYF
TRBD1,TRBV7-7,TRBJ2-5,.,TGTGCTAGCAGCCATCTATACGGACAGGGTCAAGAGACCCAGTACTTC,CASSHLYGQGQETQYF
.,TRBV6-5,TRBJ2-6,.,TGTGCCAGCAGTTACATTTCGGTCTCTGGGGCCAACGTCCTGACTTTC,CASSYISVSGANVLTF
TRBD2,TRBV7-9,TRBJ2-7,few,TGTGCCAGCAGCTCCGGGACTAGCTACGAGCAGTACTTC,CASSSGTSYEQYF
TRBD1,TRBV19,TRBJ1-5,.,TGTGCCAGTAGTACTTTTCCGGGACAGCCGAACTATAGCAATCAGCCCCAGCATTTT,CASSTFPGQPNYSNQPQHF
.,TRBV24-1,TRBJ2-1,.,TGTGCCACCAGCAAGAACTGGGGCAATGAGCAGTTCTTC,CATSKNWGNEQFF
.,TRBV14,TRBJ2-1,.,TGTGCCAGCAGCCAAGATTATAGGGGGAATGAGCAGTTCTTC,CASSQDYRGNEQFF
.,TRBV28,TRBJ1-3,.,TGTGCCAGCACCACCTTGTCGGGACATCGCGCCTCTGGAAACACCATATATTTT,CASTTLSGHRASGNTIYF
.,TRBV10-2,TRBJ1-1,.,TGCGCCAGCAGTGAACTTAACCGGGGGCGGGGGAACACTGAAGCTTTCTTT,CASSELNRGRGNTEAFF
.,TRBV24-1,TRBJ2-3,.,TGTGCCACCAGTGAGTCGTCCTACCCCACAGATACGCAGTATTTT,CATSESSYPTDTQYF
.,TRBV5-8,TRBJ2-3,once,TGTGCCAGCAGCTTGGGTGATAGCGGTTACACAGATACGCAGTATTTT,CASSLGDSGYTDTQYF
.,TRBV5-5,TRBJ2-3,.,TGTGCCAGCAGCTTGGCCGGGTGGTCCAGTACAGATACGCAGTATTTT,CASSLAGWSSTDTQYF
.,TRBV29-1,TRBJ2-3,few,TGCAGCGTTGGTGAGGGGCTGAGGGATACGCAGTATTTT,CSVGEGLRDTQYF
TRBD1,TRBV18,TRBJ1-1,.,TGTGCCAGCTCACCAATGCGGGACAGACTGAACACTGAAGCTTTCTTT,CASSPMRDRLNTEAFF
.,TRBV7-8,TRBJ1-1,once,TGTGCCAGCAGCTTAGAGGTATCTCACACTGAAGCTTTCTTT,CASSLEVSHTEAFF
.,TRBV28,TRBJ2-5,.,TGTGCCAGCAGTTTTCCCAGGGCTCAAGAGACCCAGTACTTC,CASSFPRAQETQYF